The entry below describes one T cell receptor beta chain. For TCR beta libraries, roughly 2 micrograms of genomic DNA were obtained from cryopreserved PBMCs. Profiled with immunoSEQ multiplex PCR; TCRdb holds only in-frame clones, not every one. The sample carries more than 200,000 clones, 75% to 80% recorded once. This entry belongs to a study of cytotoxic CD8 clonotypes in ibrutinib-treated CLL. Study-level information: The study included approximately 10 relapsed/refractory and more than 14 treatment-naive patients; 17 to 18 had IGHV unmutated disease.

This specimen consisted of PBMCs, obtained after 12 months of ibrutinib treatment. The source of this sequence is a human donor with chronic lymphocytic leukemia.

The CDR3: CASNVGGPFVHNEQFF. CDR3 in DNA: TGTGCCAGTAATGTGGGAGGGCCGTTTGTCCACAATGAGCAGTTCTTC. This sequence joins TRBV19 and TRBJ2-1, with TRBD2 matching over 7 bases. Trimming took 7 bases from V and 5 from J; bases not matched to a gene: 14. In germline, CDR1 is LNHDA, CDR2 SQIVND (reference sequence). The CDR3 length is 16 residues. The full variable domain, with the rest looked up from reference TRBV19 and TRBJ2-1, is DGGITQSPKYLFRKEGQNVTLSCEQNLNHDAMYWYRQDPGQGLRLIYYSQIVNDFQKGDIAEGYSVSREKKESFPLTVTSAQKNPTAFYLCASNVGGPFVHNEQFFGPGTRLTVL.